Shown below are 32 T cell receptor beta chains from a single sample sequenced in a study of tumor-infiltrating lymphocytes in oesophageal squamous cell carcinoma. MiXCR was run by TCRdb on the PCR reads, yielding one entry per CDR3 protein. Seen here are around 15,000 distinct CDR3 sequences, 53% observed once, and the top ten hold 15% to 25%. Sequencing was performed on esophageal tumor tissue. Every receptor here comes from a male donor with esophageal squamous cell carcinoma.

As regards this clonotype: One junction end does not reproduce the germline sequence, and a read error may be involved. The V gene is TRBV7-2, the J gene TRBJ2-5; weak D call: TRBD1 (6 bases). The germline V gene has CDR1 SGHTA and CDR2 FQGNSA. This CDR3 spans 14 amino acids. CDR3 amino acids: CASSLDGTRNEQHF. The CDR3, as DNA: TGTGCCAGCAGCTTAGATGGGACAAGGAATGAGCAGCACTTC.

This chain connects TRBV6-1 to TRBJ2-3, with 8 bases identical to TRBD1. The J call is in doubt because the DNA end fits TRBJ1-3 better. Germline assignment: CDR1 MNHNS and CDR2 SASEGT. CDR3 size: 15 residues. CDR3 bases: TGTGCCAGCACTACAGGGGGATTCTCTGGAAACACCATATATTTT. Residues: CASTTGGFSGNTIYF.

The rearrangement uses TRBV10-2 and TRBJ2-1; weak D call: TRBD1 (5 bases). Near its end, the DNA agrees better with TRBJ2-5, so the J call may be wrong. This CDR3 region has 14 residues. Looked up from germline, CDR1 is WSHSY and CDR2 is SAAADI. CDR3 amino acids: CASSEGARKETQYF. DNA of the CDR3: TGCGCCAGCAGTGAGGGGGCGAGAAAAGAGACCCAGTACTTC.

A word on this clonotype: At one boundary the junction diverges from the germline segment, which might be a read error. J is TRBJ2-1 and V is TRBV7-2, with D perhaps TRBD2 (5 bases). The CDR3 sequence is 19 residues long. From germline, CDR1 is SGHTA and CDR2 FQGNSA. CDR3 coding DNA: TGTGCCAGCAGCCCCTTCAGAGGGTCGTCGCGCCTTTATAATTCACCCCTCCACTTC. Its protein is CASSPFRGSSRLYNSPLHF.

The V gene is TRBV28, the J gene TRBJ2-3; D is perhaps TRBD1 (5 bases). The J call is in doubt because the DNA end fits TRBJ2-1 better. Germline V lookup: CDR1 MDHEN, CDR2 SYDVKM. CDR3 length: 12 residues. In nucleotides, the CDR3 is TGTGCCAGCAGGGACAACTCCTACGAGCAGTTCTTC. This sequence encodes CASRDNSYEQFF.

The V call is TRBV10-3, the J call TRBJ2-1; tentative D call: TRBD2 (6 bases). This CDR3 region has 14 residues. Between the trimmed V and J ends, which lost 10 bases and 0 bases, there was a span of 13 bases. Germline CDR1 is ENHRY and CDR2 is SYGVKD. The DNA of the CDR3 is TGTGCCACTTTGACTAGTGGCTCCTACAATGAGCAGTTCTTC. This sequence encodes CATLTSGSYNEQFF.

This rearrangement joins TRBV7-6 to TRBJ2-5; 11 nucleotides line up with TRBD1. V trimming: 0 bases; J trimming: 5 bases; junction bases outside the gene matches: 11. Germline V gene data show CDR1 as SGHVS and CDR2 as FNYEAQ. There are 18 residues in the CDR3. The CDR3 nucleotides read TGTGCCAGCAGCTTAGCTACGGGACAGGGGGAGTCAGGGGAGACCCAGTACTTC. Protein: CASSLATGQGESGETQYF.

Details on this clonotype: No conserved phenylalanine or tryptophan is present at the end of the CDR3, so a read error is the likely explanation. No DNA is shown, since the ends of the CDR3 on it are uncertain; the CDR3 is the one TCRdb lists. This chain connects TRBV7-2 to TRBJ2-3; the D segment call TRBD2 is taken from the table without a DNA check. Termini included, the CDR3 measures 18 amino acids. Germline CDR1 and CDR2: SGHTA and FQGNSA. The CDR3 protein is CASSLAWLAGQETQYFGP.

V and J are TRBV5-1 and TRBJ2-3; D uncertain. The CDR3 totals 15 residues. CDR1 SGHRS and CDR2 YFSETQ come from the germline V gene. V lost 0 bases, J lost 3 bases, and 11 bases lay in between. The CDR3: CASSLGIAGTDTQYF. The CDR3, as DNA: TGCGCCAGCAGCTTGGGTATAGCCGGAACAGATACGCAGTATTTT. The variable domain in full, with the rest retrieved from reference TRBV5-1 and TRBJ2-3, is KAGVTQTPRYLIKTRGQQVTLSCSPISGHRSVSWYQQTPGQGLQFLFEYFSETQRNKGNFPGRFSGRQFSNSRSEMNVSTLELGDSALYLCASSLGIAGTDTQYFGPGTRLTVL.

V is TRBV7-6 and J is TRBJ2-5; 7 nucleotides align to TRBD1. The CDR3 length is 13 residues. Germline V lookup: CDR1 SGHVS, CDR2 FNYEAQ. V gave up 5 bases and J gave up 5 bases; unmatched junction bases: 5. The CDR3 region has the DNA TGTGCCAGCAGCACACAGGGGTCCGAGACCCAGTACTTC. It yields the protein CASSTQGSETQYF.

Here the CDR3 reads CASSFPGLAGGETQYF. The CDR3 coding sequence is TGTGCCAGCAGCTTCCCGGGACTAGCGGGAGGAGAGACCCAGTACTTC. The chain carries TRBV7-8 and TRBJ2-1, with TRBD2 matching over 15 bases. The end of the DNA aligns better with TRBJ2-5, so the J call may be wrong. Germline CDR1 SGHVS, CDR2 FQNEAQ. The CDR3 covers 16 residues.

The rearrangement uses TRBV6-1 and TRBJ2-3, with unresolved D. The CDR3 extends over 14 amino acids. Per the germline V gene, CDR1 is MNHNS and CDR2 is SASEGT. Trimming took 8 bases from V and 0 from J, leaving 12 bases between them. The CDR3 DNA sequence: TGTGCCAGCTCACGGACGGATAGCACAGATACGCAGTATTTT. This translates into CASSRTDSTDTQYF.

This clonotype rates as large (0.1 to 1%). This chain joins TRBV7-9 and TRBJ2-7, with a tentative D call TRBD1 (6 bases). Germline V gives CDR1 SEHNR, CDR2 FQNEAQ (reference sequence). This CDR3 is 15 amino acids long. Trimming took 2 bases from V and 5 from J, leaving 16 bases between them. CDR3 coding DNA: TGTGCCAGCAGCTTATATAGTACAGGGAAAAACGAGCAGTACTTC. Translated, it gives CASSLYSTGKNEQYF.

The chain has TRBV12-3 or TRBV12-4 and TRBJ2-6, with a weak D call TRBD2 (5 bases). This CDR3 spans 15 amino acids. V was shortened by 6 bases and J by 4 bases, with 13 bases between the two germline ends. In nucleotides, the CDR3 is TGTGCCAGCAGGCACGGGGTGGCAGGGGCCAACGTCCTGACTTTC. It is translated as CASRHGVAGANVLTF.

This sequence joins TRBV7-9 and TRBJ1-1; possible D gene TRBD1, 5 bases. This CDR3 has 12 residues. V lost 3 bases and J 7 bases, leaving 9 bases between the germline ends. Germline CDR1 is SEHNR and CDR2 is FQNEAQ (reference sequence). The CDR3 coding sequence is TGTGCCAGCAGCTTGTGGGACGGTGAAGCTTTCTTT. Translated: CASSLWDGEAFF.

The chain carries TRBV28 and TRBJ2-5; 12 bases line up with TRBD1. CDR3 length equals 16 residues. The junction had 12 bases not matched to a gene; V was cut back by 8 bases and J by 5 bases. Per germline, CDR1 MDHEN and CDR2 SYDVKM. CDR3 bases: TGTGCCAGCTGCAGTTCGGGACAGGGGGCGTGGGAGACCCAGTACTTC. Its translation: CASCSSGQGAWETQYF. Together with reference TRBV28 and TRBJ2-5, the CDR3 gives the full variable domain: DVKVTQSSRYLVKRTGEKVFLECVQDMDHENMFWYRQDPGLGLRLIYFSYDVKMKEKGDIPEGYSVSREKKERFSLILESASTNQTSMYLCASCSSGQGAWETQYFGPGTRLLVL.

The CDR3 loop reads CASSLSGGPNEQYF. Written as DNA, the CDR3 is TGTGCCAGCAGCTTATCGGGAGGGCCTAACGAGCAGTACTTC. The chain links TRBV7-3 to TRBJ2-5; 8 bases are a match to TRBD2. The J call may be faulty, since TRBJ2-7 better matches the DNA end. CDR3 length equals 14 residues. CDR1 SGHTA and CDR2 FQGTGA come from the germline V gene.

The sample holds a few counts of this clonotype. This rearrangement joins TRBV5-4 to TRBJ2-1, with TRBD2 identical over 10 bases. From germline, CDR1 is SGHNT and CDR2 YYREEE (reference sequence). This CDR3 is built from 15 residues. After removal of 4 bases from V and 5 bases from J, the junction contained 6 bases not matched to a gene. The CDR3 region has the DNA TGTGCCAGCAGCCGGACTAGCGGTTCTAACAATGAGCAGTTCTTC. Encoded protein: CASSRTSGSNNEQFF.

This clonotype was observed a handful of times. Likely a read error: the CDR3 ends without its conserved phenylalanine or tryptophan. It is unclear where the CDR3 begins or ends on the DNA, so no DNA is shown, and the CDR3 is as TCRdb lists it. This rearrangement joins TRBV7-8 to TRBJ2-6; the D call TRBD1 from the table was never checked on the DNA. CDR1 and CDR2 from the germline V gene are SGHVS and FQNEAQ. The CDR3 sequence runs 16 residues, both termini included. CDR3 residues: CASSPEDEAYEQYFGA.

DNA for the CDR3: TGTGCCAGCAGCGTAGAGGGGGGGGCCAAAAACATTCAGTACTTC. It yields the protein CASSVEGGAKNIQYF. The chain uses TRBV9 and TRBJ2-4; D is possibly TRBD2 (7 bases). The ends were cut back, 0 bases at V and 1 base at J, with 8 bases in the middle. The CDR3 covers 15 residues. Germline V CDR1 and CDR2: SGDLS, YYNGEE.

This sequence joins TRBV27 and TRBJ2-4, with D perhaps TRBD1 (5 bases). The CDR3 runs to 14 residues. Germline V gene sequence: CDR1 MNHEY, CDR2 SMNVEV (reference sequence). Trimming shortened V by 2 bases and J by 7 bases, and 12 bases separated the two germline ends. This chain's CDR3 is CASSLQGSGNIQYF. In DNA, the CDR3 is TGTGCCAGCAGTTTACAGGGATCTGGGAACATTCAGTACTTC.

This clonotype was seen at least ten times. CDR3 in DNA: TGTGCCAGCAGCTTATCCAGGGGGACTGAAGCTTTCTTT. Amino acid sequence: CASSLSRGTEAFF. The chain carries TRBV7-3 and TRBJ1-1; TRBD1 matches at 7 bases. Germline CDR1 is SGHTA and CDR2 is FQGTGA. The trim removed 2 bases at V and 5 bases at J, leaving 2 bases unmatched. CDR3 length: 13 amino acids.

The rearrangement joins TRBV7-9 to TRBJ2-1, with D perhaps being TRBD1 or TRBD2 (5 bases each). This CDR3 contains 17 residues. Germline V lookup: CDR1 SEHNR, CDR2 FQNEAQ (reference sequence). Trimming took off 3 bases at V and 6 bases at J, with 21 bases between the two ends. The CDR3 nucleotides read TGTGCCAGCAGCTTTCCCAAACCGGGACGAGAACGCAATGAGCAGTTCTTC. Protein: CASSFPKPGRERNEQFF. Full variable domain (missing parts from reference TRBV7-9 and TRBJ2-1): DTGVSQNPRHKITKRGQNVTFRCDPISEHNRLYWYRQTLGQGPEFLTYFQNEAQLEKSRLLSDRFSAERPKGSFSTLEIQRTEQGDSAMYLCASSFPKPGRERNEQFFGPGTRLTVL.

The chain carries TRBV7-2 and TRBJ2-3; possibly TRBD1 for D (6 bases). The CDR3 has 13 residues. V was cut by 5 bases and J by 6 bases, with 12 bases left in between. Germline values: CDR1 SGHTA, CDR2 FQGNSA. The DNA of the CDR3 is TGTGCCAGCAGCCCGTACAGGGACGATACGCAGTATTTT. It translates to CASSPYRDDTQYF.

This rearrangement joins TRBV27 to TRBJ2-5, with D tentatively TRBD1 (5 bases). Looked up from germline, CDR1 is MNHEY and CDR2 is SMNVEV (reference sequence). Trimming left V 6 bases short and J 4 bases short, with 15 bases between. CDR3 length: 14 residues. The CDR3 DNA sequence: TGTGCCAGCAGCTTCGCAGGGATGGGAGAGACCCAGTACTTC. It translates to CASSFAGMGETQYF.

This sequence joins TRBV7-3 and TRBJ2-3, with TRBD2 matching over 9 bases. V shed 5 bases and J 6 bases; nucleotides not matched to a gene: 6. This CDR3 spans 14 amino acids. Germline V gives CDR1 SGHTA, CDR2 FQGTGA. The DNA for the CDR3 is TGTGCCAGCAGCCCCATGGCGGGGGGGGATACGCAGTATTTT. Translated, it gives CASSPMAGGDTQYF.

This clonotype is classed as medium-sized. The chain carries TRBV7-2 and TRBJ2-1; D gene uncertain. The CDR3 extends over 16 amino acids. CDR1 and CDR2 from the germline V gene are SGHTA and FQGNSA. Trimming took off 6 bases at V and 0 bases at J, with 15 bases between the two ends. CDR3 region: CASRPEGPSSYNEQFF. The CDR3 DNA is TGTGCCAGCAGGCCGGAAGGGCCGAGCTCCTACAATGAGCAGTTCTTC.

A note on this clonotype: This CDR3 is missing its conserved last phenylalanine or tryptophan, likely due to a read error. The DNA is omitted, as the CDR3 cannot be located on it reliably, and the CDR3 follows TCRdb's listing. V is TRBV6-2 or TRBV6-3 and J is TRBJ2-3; the table's D call TRBD1 went unverified against the DNA. Germline-derived CDR1 and CDR2 are MNHEY and SVGEGT. The CDR3 length is 17 residues, termini included. CDR3 in amino acids: CASSYPRGQNSPLHFGN.

The J gene is TRBJ1-5, the V gene TRBV12-3 or TRBV12-4; 7 nucleotides match TRBD1. This CDR3 spans 16 amino acids. J gave up 2 bases and V 2 bases, and 6 bases lay outside the gene matches. CDR3 in amino acids: CASSLHRGIGNQPQHF. Written as DNA, the CDR3 is TGTGCCAGCAGTTTACACAGGGGAATCGGCAATCAGCCCCAGCATTTT.

The chain links TRBV6-1 to TRBJ2-1; D is ambiguous. The DNA end is a closer match to TRBJ2-7, so the J assignment may be wrong. Looked up from germline, CDR1 is MNHNS and CDR2 is SASEGT. The CDR3 has 14 residues. CDR3 loop: CASSEPNTAYEQYF. As DNA, the CDR3 is TGTGCCAGCAGTGAACCGAACACGGCCTACGAGCAGTACTTC.

The count of this clonotype is one. The rearrangement links TRBV28 to TRBJ1-2; the D is unclear. The CDR3 is 13 residues long. The V and J ends lost 5 bases and 0 bases respectively, with 7 bases between them. Looked up from germline, CDR1 is MDHEN and CDR2 is SYDVKM. The CDR3 DNA follows: TGTGCCAGCAGTGCCACGCCTAACTATGGCTACACCTTC. This translates into CASSATPNYGYTF.

Comment on this clonotype: Possible read error: a much larger clone is one base away. The chain couples TRBV6-9 to TRBJ2-3; 9 bases are shared with TRBD1. The J call could be wrong; TRBJ2-7 is a better fit for the DNA end. Germline CDR1 reads MNHGY; CDR2 reads SVAAGI. The CDR3 has 15 residues. In DNA form, the CDR3 reads TGTGCCAGCAGGCCGGGACAGGGCCCTTACAATGAGCAGTACTTC. Protein product: CASRPGQGPYNEQYF.